This is a list of T cell receptor beta chains from one sample in a study of blood T cell repertoires in COVID-19. The data were produced by immunoSEQ multiplex PCR, yet TCRdb's version contains in-frame clones alone and is incomplete. This table has roughly 250,000 clones, 70% to 90% appearing once. The material sequenced was peripheral blood. The receptors were gathered from a woman aged 40 to 50 who had recovered from COVID-19. CDR3s include the opening cysteine and the closing phenylalanine or tryptophan. A D gene is named only where the DNA matches it firmly. Rows give clone size only sometimes, using once, few, many, or a class for an expanded clone.

clone_size	v_call	cdr3_length	j_call	d_call	cdr3_aa	cdr3_nt
.	TRBV5-4	15	TRBJ2-5	TRBD1	CASSQRDRALETQYF	TGTGCCAGCAGTCAAAGAGACAGGGCACTGGAGACCCAGTACTTC
once	TRBV6-2/TRBV6-3	18	TRBJ2-2	TRBD2	CASSYPRGTSGETGELFF	TGTGCCAGCAGTTACCCACGCGGGACTAGCGGGGAAACCGGGGAGCTGTTTTTT
once	TRBV29-1	14	TRBJ2-7	.	CSVEHPGTPYEQYF	TGCAGCGTTGAACACCCCGGGACACCCTACGAGCAGTACTTC
.	TRBV6-6	13	TRBJ2-7	.	CASSALRGYEQYF	TGTGCCAGCAGTGCATTACGGGGCTACGAGCAGTACTTC
.	TRBV28	15	TRBJ1-2	.	CASSPPVGRGYGYTF	TGTGCCAGCAGTCCCCCCGTGGGCAGGGGATATGGCTACACCTTC
.	TRBV7-3	14	TRBJ1-4	.	CASSQLGQNGKLFF	TGTGCCAGCAGCCAGCTAGGACAGAACGGAAAACTGTTTTTT
.	TRBV6-5	14	TRBJ1-6	TRBD1	CASSVTGVSSPLHF	TGTGCCAGCAGCGTCACAGGGGTGAGCTCACCCCTCCACTTT
few	TRBV28	17	TRBJ2-2	TRBD1	CASSLLGQGANTGELFF	TGTGCCAGCAGTTTATTGGGGCAGGGGGCGAACACCGGGGAGCTGTTTTTT
.	TRBV2	15	TRBJ1-2	.	CASSENRFSNYGYTF	TGTGCCAGCAGTGAAAACCGGTTCTCTAACTATGGCTACACCTTC
once	TRBV3-1/TRBV3-2	13	TRBJ2-1	TRBD1	CASSQDTTGKQFF	TGTGCCAGCAGCCAAGATACGACAGGGAAGCAGTTCTTC
.	TRBV9	15	TRBJ1-3	.	CASSVDAGAGNTIYF	TGTGCCAGCAGCGTAGACGCAGGGGCCGGAAACACCATATATTTT
.	TRBV9	17	TRBJ2-1	TRBD2	CASSVGSGGAPYNEQFF	TGTGCCAGCAGCGTAGGGAGCGGGGGGGCCCCCTACAATGAGCAGTTCTTC
.	TRBV5-6	16	TRBJ2-5	TRBD2	CASSRPGGGPQETQYF	TGTGCCAGCAGCCGTCCGGGGGGAGGGCCACAAGAGACCCAGTACTTC
.	TRBV9	11	TRBJ2-2	.	CASSATGELFF	TGTGCCAGCTCCGCTACGGGGGAGCTGTTTTTT